A selection of T cell receptor beta chains follows, all from one sample in a study of memory CD4+ T cells and cytomegalovirus serostatus. TCRdb's table, derived via immunoSEQ multiplex PCR, lists solely in-frame clones and lacks some. The sample includes about 62,000 clones, more than 75% of them seen just once. The sequenced sample was memory CD4+ T cells from blood. Receptor source: an adult in good health and CMV-seropositive. Each CDR3 is given with its conserved first and last residue. The D gene is left open where the match is weak. Size tells how often a clone was seen (once, few, many) or the class of an expanded clone, and some rows leave it out.

CDR3 DNA: TGTGCCAGCAGCTTCCAAGAGACCCAGTACTTC
CDR3 protein: CASSFQETQYF
D gene: .
V gene: TRBV5-6
clone size: .
J gene: TRBJ2-5

CDR3 DNA: TGTGCCAGCAGTTTAGGGACGGCTCACCAAGAGACCCAGTACTTC
CDR3 protein: CASSLGTAHQETQYF
D gene: .
V gene: TRBV28
clone size: .
J gene: TRBJ2-5

CDR3 DNA: TGTGCCAGCAGCTTAGTTGGGAAGCAGTTAAGTAATGAAAAACTGTTTTTT
CDR3 protein: CASSLVGKQLSNEKLFF
D gene: .
V gene: TRBV7-9
clone size: many
J gene: TRBJ1-4

CDR3 DNA: TGTGCCAGCAGTGAAGGGGAGGCGGCTTTCACAGATACGCAGTATTTT
CDR3 protein: CASSEGEAAFTDTQYF
D gene: .
V gene: TRBV2
clone size: .
J gene: TRBJ2-3

CDR3 DNA: TGTGCCAGCAGTTTCTCTCTAACAGGGAATCATCAGCCCCAGCATTTT
CDR3 protein: CASSFSLTGNHQPQHF
D gene: .
V gene: TRBV28
clone size: .
J gene: TRBJ1-5

CDR3 DNA: TGCGCCAGCAGTTCCCAGAGGAATCAGCCCCAGCATTTT
CDR3 protein: CASSSQRNQPQHF
D gene: .
V gene: TRBV10-1
clone size: .
J gene: TRBJ1-5

CDR3 DNA: TGTGCCAGCAGTGAATATGAGGATACGGGGACCGGGGAGCTGTTTTTT
CDR3 protein: CASSEYEDTGTGELFF
D gene: .
V gene: TRBV6-1
clone size: few
J gene: TRBJ2-2

CDR3 DNA: TGTGCCAGCAAAGACCCGAACACTGAAGCTTTCTTT
CDR3 protein: CASKDPNTEAFF
D gene: .
V gene: TRBV6-6
clone size: once
J gene: TRBJ1-1

CDR3 DNA: TGTGCCAGCAGTTTCGGACTGAGTAGCAATCAGCCCCAGCATTTT
CDR3 protein: CASSFGLSSNQPQHF
D gene: .
V gene: TRBV28
clone size: few
J gene: TRBJ1-5

CDR3 DNA: TGTGCCAGTAGTATAGAAGACAGGGGGCTTGGACAGCCCCAGCATTTT
CDR3 protein: CASSIEDRGLGQPQHF
D gene: TRBD1
V gene: TRBV19
clone size: once
J gene: TRBJ1-5

CDR3 DNA: TGTGCCAGCAGTTCCACGGAGGGGCGCTACACCTTC
CDR3 protein: CASSSTEGRYTF
D gene: .
V gene: TRBV27
clone size: medium-sized
J gene: TRBJ1-2

CDR3 DNA: TGCGCCAGCAAAGCTAGCGGAGAAAATGAGCAGTTCTTC
CDR3 protein: CASKASGENEQFF
D gene: TRBD2
V gene: TRBV10-1
clone size: few
J gene: TRBJ2-1

CDR3 DNA: TGCGCCAGCAGCTTGGAGGGAATTGGCTACACCTTC
CDR3 protein: CASSLEGIGYTF
D gene: .
V gene: TRBV5-1
clone size: .
J gene: TRBJ1-2

CDR3 DNA: TGTGCCAGCAGCCAACAGGGTGTCGGCACCGGGGAGCTGTTTTTT
CDR3 protein: CASSQQGVGTGELFF
D gene: .
V gene: TRBV14
clone size: .
J gene: TRBJ2-2

CDR3 DNA: TGTGCCAGCGGTTTAGGGACCGTTAATGAAAAACTGTTTTTT
CDR3 protein: CASGLGTVNEKLFF
D gene: .
V gene: TRBV6-1
clone size: few
J gene: TRBJ1-4

CDR3 DNA: TGCGCCAGCAGCTTGGTAGGTCCAGGCTATGGCTACACCTTC
CDR3 protein: CASSLVGPGYGYTF
D gene: .
V gene: TRBV5-1
clone size: .
J gene: TRBJ1-2

CDR3 DNA: TGTGCCAGCAGTGACGAAGCGGGGGGCTACAATGAGCAGTTCTTC
CDR3 protein: CASSDEAGGYNEQFF
D gene: TRBD2
V gene: TRBV6-4
clone size: .
J gene: TRBJ2-1

CDR3 DNA: TGTGCCAGCAGCGAGCGGGAGGAGTACAATGAGCAGTTCTTC
CDR3 protein: CASSEREEYNEQFF
D gene: TRBD2
V gene: TRBV2
clone size: .
J gene: TRBJ2-1

CDR3 DNA: TGTGCCAGCAGTGAAGGGCGGGGACCCACCTACGAGCAGTACTTC
CDR3 protein: CASSEGRGPTYEQYF
D gene: .
V gene: TRBV2
clone size: .
J gene: TRBJ2-7

CDR3 DNA: TGTGCCAGCAGCCAAGAGACTAACACCGGGGAGCTGTTTTTT
CDR3 protein: CASSQETNTGELFF
D gene: .
V gene: TRBV4-2
clone size: .
J gene: TRBJ2-2

CDR3 DNA: TGTGCCAGCAGTGATCACCTCAATCAGCCCCAGCATTTT
CDR3 protein: CASSDHLNQPQHF
D gene: .
V gene: TRBV25-1
clone size: once
J gene: TRBJ1-5

CDR3 DNA: TGTGCCAGCAGCTCAGTCCTATCTGGGGCCAACGTCCTGACTTTC
CDR3 protein: CASSSVLSGANVLTF
D gene: .
V gene: TRBV5-4
clone size: once
J gene: TRBJ2-6

CDR3 DNA: TGTGCCAGCAGTGAAGAGGACAGGGGTAGTGGCTACACCTTC
CDR3 protein: CASSEEDRGSGYTF
D gene: TRBD1
V gene: TRBV6-1
clone size: many
J gene: TRBJ1-2

CDR3 DNA: TGTGCCAGCAGCCAGGGACAGGGAGGGCAGCCCCAGCATTTT
CDR3 protein: CASSQGQGGQPQHF
D gene: TRBD1
V gene: TRBV13
clone size: .
J gene: TRBJ1-5

CDR3 DNA: TGCGCCAGCAGTCCCGCGGGTTCCTCCTACGAGCAGTACTTC
CDR3 protein: CASSPAGSSYEQYF
D gene: .
V gene: TRBV4-1
clone size: .
J gene: TRBJ2-7

CDR3 DNA: TGTGCCAGCTCCCGAGGGGGGGAAGTGCGGACCTACGAGCAGTACTTC
CDR3 protein: CASSRGGEVRTYEQYF
D gene: .
V gene: TRBV19
clone size: .
J gene: TRBJ2-7

CDR3 DNA: TGTGCCAGCAGTCCCCAGGGCGGGGGGCCCGCCGATGAGCAGTTCTTC
CDR3 protein: CASSPQGGGPADEQFF
D gene: TRBD2
V gene: TRBV6-6
clone size: .
J gene: TRBJ2-1

CDR3 DNA: TGTGCCAGCAGCGCCGACGGCAACCCTCAAGAGACCCAGTACTTC
CDR3 protein: CASSADGNPQETQYF
D gene: .
V gene: TRBV7-9
clone size: .
J gene: TRBJ2-5

CDR3 DNA: TGCGCCAGCAGCCACCCCGGCCGCAGAGCTAACTATGGCTACACCTTC
CDR3 protein: CASSHPGRRANYGYTF
D gene: .
V gene: TRBV4-1
clone size: .
J gene: TRBJ1-2

CDR3 DNA: TGTGCTAGCAGCTCTTTGTCTTCCCAACAGTACTTC
CDR3 protein: CASSSLSSQQYF
D gene: .
V gene: TRBV7-7
clone size: .
J gene: TRBJ2-5

CDR3 DNA: TGCGCCAGCAGCTTGGAAGGCGGACTTTCGAACACTGAAGCTTTCTTT
CDR3 protein: CASSLEGGLSNTEAFF
D gene: .
V gene: TRBV5-1
clone size: .
J gene: TRBJ1-1

CDR3 DNA: TGTGCCAGCAGCTTTGGGGACAGGGGTTACGAGCAGTACTTC
CDR3 protein: CASSFGDRGYEQYF
D gene: TRBD1
V gene: TRBV5-4
clone size: few
J gene: TRBJ2-7

CDR3 DNA: TGTGCCAGCTCACCACAACCTAAGGGGAACACTGAAGCTTTCTTT
CDR3 protein: CASSPQPKGNTEAFF
D gene: .
V gene: TRBV18
clone size: .
J gene: TRBJ1-1

CDR3 DNA: TGTGCCAGCAGCTTTAACACCGGGGAGCTGTTTTTT
CDR3 protein: CASSFNTGELFF
D gene: .
V gene: TRBV7-2
clone size: .
J gene: TRBJ2-2

CDR3 DNA: TGTGCCAGCAGTGAAGCGGAGGAGGGTAGCGGGGGGCAGGCTAGCACAGATACGCAGTATTTT
CDR3 protein: CASSEAEEGSGGQASTDTQYF
D gene: TRBD2
V gene: TRBV2
clone size: once
J gene: TRBJ2-3

CDR3 DNA: TGCGCCAGCAGCCAAGATCGGCGTGGGGGACCGGAAAAACTGTTTTTT
CDR3 protein: CASSQDRRGGPEKLFF
D gene: .
V gene: TRBV4-1
clone size: .
J gene: TRBJ1-4

CDR3 DNA: TGTGCCAGCAGTTCTCAGGGGCCCCCTAGGGGCTACACCTTC
CDR3 protein: CASSSQGPPRGYTF
D gene: .
V gene: TRBV28
clone size: .
J gene: TRBJ1-2

CDR3 DNA: TGTGCCAGCAGCTTAGTGGGGGGCGCTGGGTATGGCTACACCTTC
CDR3 protein: CASSLVGGAGYGYTF
D gene: .
V gene: TRBV7-2
clone size: .
J gene: TRBJ1-2

CDR3 DNA: TGCAGCGTTGTTACAGGGTCCCACGAGCAGTACTTC
CDR3 protein: CSVVTGSHEQYF
D gene: .
V gene: TRBV29-1
clone size: .
J gene: TRBJ2-7